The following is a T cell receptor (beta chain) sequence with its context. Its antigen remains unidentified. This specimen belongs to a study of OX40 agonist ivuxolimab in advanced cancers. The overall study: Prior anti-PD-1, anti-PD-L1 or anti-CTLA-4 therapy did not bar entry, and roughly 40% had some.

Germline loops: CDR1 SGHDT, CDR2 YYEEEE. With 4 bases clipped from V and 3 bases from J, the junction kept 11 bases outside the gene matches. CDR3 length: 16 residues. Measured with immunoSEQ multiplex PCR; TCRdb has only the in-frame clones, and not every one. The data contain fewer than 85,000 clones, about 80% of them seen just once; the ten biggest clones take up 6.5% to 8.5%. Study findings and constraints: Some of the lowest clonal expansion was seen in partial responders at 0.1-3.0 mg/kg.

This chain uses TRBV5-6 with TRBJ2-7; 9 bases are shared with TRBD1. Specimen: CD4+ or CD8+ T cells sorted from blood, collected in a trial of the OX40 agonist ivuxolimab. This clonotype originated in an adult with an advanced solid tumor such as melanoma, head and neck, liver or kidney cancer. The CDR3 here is CASSGGQGKPYYEQYF. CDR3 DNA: TGTGCCAGCAGCGGCGGACAGGGGAAACCCTACTACGAGCAGTACTTC.